This paragraph covers one TCR beta chain sequence. This table comes from immunoSEQ multiplex PCR, and its TCRdb copy is limited to in-frame clones, with some not included. The sample lists approximately 87,000 clones, 60% to 80% occurring once. V shed 5 bases and J 1 base; nucleotides not matched to a gene: 8. Germline assignment: CDR1 MDHEN and CDR2 SYDVKM. This CDR3 region has 16 residues. This specimen comes from a study of shared clonotypes between healthy human individuals. Each donor was a Caucasian adult residing in Nashville, Tennessee. The sequenced sample consisted of memory CD8+ T cells sorted from blood. The subset was: CD45RO+ cells pooled with CCR7-negative TemRA cells. The clonotype was recovered from a man aged 30-40 years in good health. The chain uses TRBV28 and TRBJ1-5, with 7 positions matching TRBD1. In DNA, the CDR3 is TGTGCCAGCAGTCCCACGCGACAGGGAAGCAATCAGCCCCAGCATTTT. Translation gives CASSPTRQGSNQPQHF.